The rows below give T cell receptor beta chains drawn from one sample of a study of blood T cell repertoires in COVID-19. Sequencing used immunoSEQ multiplex PCR; TCRdb keeps in-frame clones, though not all of them. The sample records tens of thousands of clones, 80% being singletons. Sequencing was performed on peripheral blood. The receptors come from a woman in her seventies with acute or convalescent COVID-19. Each CDR3 is given with its conserved first and last residue.

>TRBV6-5
CASSYLAGEFYGYTF
>TRBV4-3
CASSQDLGLNYGYTF
>TRBV2
CASRTGEKLFF
>TRBV2
CASTNERGAWDEQFF
>TRBV7-9
CASTPVQAGHEQYF
>TRBV27
CASSPRTGASAIAFF
>TRBV4-3
CASSQAGGGNEKLFF
>TRBV7-3
CASSPGGQGAGGYTF
>TRBV29-1
CSVEEPLADRYQETQYF
>TRBV4-2
CASSQAPGQETQYF
>TRBV2
CLSSLGRVLYEQYF
>TRBV5-1
CASSAGGGANVLTF
>TRBV19
CASSLVGQGAFTF
>TRBV4-2
CASSQDRTTTGELFF
>TRBV24-1
CATSDSTGIGYTF
>TRBV7-9
CASSLVGAAYGYTF
>TRBV6-4
CASSARTGGKGGYTF
>TRBV7-3
CASSSRTGEDIQYF
>TRBV7-9
CASSPAGGKSSYEQYF
>TRBV2
CASSDSTENEKLFF
>TRBV6-2/TRBV6-3
CASTPGGLYNEQFF
>TRBV10-3
CATHGTGTDNSPLHF